This T cell receptor (beta chain) was obtained from a study of identical twins. Findings and caveats of the study: Sequences that were out-of-frame, alpha and twin-shared displayed an excess of low generation probability.

After removal of 9 bases from V and 8 bases from J, the junction contained 9 bases not matched to a gene. CDR3 length: 13 amino acids. From germline, CDR1 is SGHRS and CDR2 YFSETQ. This clonotype was counted a few times. Its matching antigen is unknown. TCRdb processed the 5' RACE reads anew with MiXCR; each CDR3 protein has one entry. This sample has hundreds of thousands of distinct CDR3 sequences, with roughly 26% found just once. These data were also reused for a study on T cells expressing NK-cell markers. That paper states: From sorted CD3+CD56+NKG2C+, CD3+CD56+NKG2C- and CD3+CD56-NKG2C+ T cells came the TCR beta repertoires. Four donors showed these clonotypes also leading the CD3+CD56-NKG2C+ fraction.

The clonotype originates from a woman aged 18-35 years in good health. Material for sequencing was CD4+ T cells sorted from blood. The chain combines TRBV5-1 with TRBJ2-1; the match to TRBD1 covers 9 bases. The CDR3 loop reads CATSGQGTDEQFF. Written as DNA, the CDR3 is TGCGCCACCTCTGGACAGGGGACCGATGAGCAGTTCTTC.